This T cell receptor beta chain comes out of a study of read filtering for tumor transcriptome and immune sequencing. From 300 to 400 ng of RNA, a library with molecular barcoded alpha/delta and beta/gamma adaptors was made. Using its own MiXCR run on the reads, TCRdb lists one record per CDR3 protein. The sample holds tens of thousands of distinct CDR3 sequences, approximately 19% seen once. There are many counts of this clonotype. The CDR3 length is 14 residues. V was trimmed by 1 base and J by 6 bases, leaving 10 bases between them. The germline CDR1 and CDR2 sequences are LGHDT and YNNKEL (reference sequence).

This sequence joins TRBV3-1 and TRBJ1-5, with D unresolved. This TCR derives from a donor aged 40 or over with multiple myeloma. Specimen: a population of CD138-negative cells sorted from bone marrow. The CDR3: CASSQAAGSQPQHF. The CDR3 nucleotides read TGTGCCAGCAGCCAAGCCGCGGGATCTCAGCCCCAGCATTTT.